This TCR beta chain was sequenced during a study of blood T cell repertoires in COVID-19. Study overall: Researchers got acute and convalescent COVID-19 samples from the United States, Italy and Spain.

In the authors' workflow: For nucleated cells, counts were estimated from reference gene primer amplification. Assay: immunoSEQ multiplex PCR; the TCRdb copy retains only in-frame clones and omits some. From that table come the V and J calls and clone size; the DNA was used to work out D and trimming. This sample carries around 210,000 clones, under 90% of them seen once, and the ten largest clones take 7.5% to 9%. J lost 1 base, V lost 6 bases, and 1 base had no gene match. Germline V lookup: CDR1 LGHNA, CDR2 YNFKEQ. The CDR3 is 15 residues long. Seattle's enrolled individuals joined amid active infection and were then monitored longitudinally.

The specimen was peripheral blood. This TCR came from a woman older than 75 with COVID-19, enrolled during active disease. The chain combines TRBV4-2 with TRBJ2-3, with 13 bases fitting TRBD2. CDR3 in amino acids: CASSTSGGGTDTQYF. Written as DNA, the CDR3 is TGTGCCAGCAGTACTAGCGGGGGGGGCACAGATACGCAGTATTTT.